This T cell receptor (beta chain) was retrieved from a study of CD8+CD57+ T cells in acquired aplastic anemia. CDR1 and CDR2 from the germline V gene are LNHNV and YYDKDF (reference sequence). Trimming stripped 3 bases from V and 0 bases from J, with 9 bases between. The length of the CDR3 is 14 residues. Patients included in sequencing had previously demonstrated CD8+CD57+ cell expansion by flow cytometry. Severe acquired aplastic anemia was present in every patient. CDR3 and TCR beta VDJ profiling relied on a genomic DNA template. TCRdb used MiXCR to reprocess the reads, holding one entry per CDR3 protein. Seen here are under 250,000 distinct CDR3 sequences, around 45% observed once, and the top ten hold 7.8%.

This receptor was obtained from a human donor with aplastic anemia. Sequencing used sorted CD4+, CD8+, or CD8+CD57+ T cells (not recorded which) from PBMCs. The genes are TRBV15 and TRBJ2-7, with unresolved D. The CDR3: CATSRVGSSYEQYF. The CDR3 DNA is TGTGCCACCAGCAGGGTCGGCAGCTCCTACGAGCAGTACTTC.